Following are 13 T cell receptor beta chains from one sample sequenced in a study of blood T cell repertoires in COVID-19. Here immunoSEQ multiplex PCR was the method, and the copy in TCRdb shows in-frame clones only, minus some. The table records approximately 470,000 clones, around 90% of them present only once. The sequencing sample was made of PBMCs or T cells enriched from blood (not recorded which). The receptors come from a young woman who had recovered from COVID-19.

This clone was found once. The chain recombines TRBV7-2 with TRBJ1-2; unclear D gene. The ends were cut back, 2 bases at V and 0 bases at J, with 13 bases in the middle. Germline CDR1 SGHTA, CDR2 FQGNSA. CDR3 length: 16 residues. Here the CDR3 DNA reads TGTGCCAGCAGCTTAACGGGGTCCAGCACTAACTATGGCTACACCTTC. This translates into CASSLTGSSTNYGYTF. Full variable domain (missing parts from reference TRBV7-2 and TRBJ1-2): GAGVSQSPSNKVTEKGKDVELRCDPISGHTALYWYRQSLGQGLEFLIYFQGNSAPDKSGLPSDRFSAERTGGSVSTLTIQRTQQEDSAVYLCASSLTGSSTNYGYTFGSGTRLTVV.

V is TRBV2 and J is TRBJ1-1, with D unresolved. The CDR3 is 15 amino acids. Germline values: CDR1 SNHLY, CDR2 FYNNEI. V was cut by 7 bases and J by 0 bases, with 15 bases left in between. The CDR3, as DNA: TGTGCCAGCAATCGGGAAGGCCCGATGAACACTGAAGCTTTCTTT. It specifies CASNREGPMNTEAFF.

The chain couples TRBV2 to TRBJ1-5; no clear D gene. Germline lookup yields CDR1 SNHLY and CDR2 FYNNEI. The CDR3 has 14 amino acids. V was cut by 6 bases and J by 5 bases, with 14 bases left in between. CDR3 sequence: CASRGGVEYQPQHF. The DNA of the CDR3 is TGTGCCAGCAGAGGTGGAGTTGAGTATCAGCCCCAGCATTTT.

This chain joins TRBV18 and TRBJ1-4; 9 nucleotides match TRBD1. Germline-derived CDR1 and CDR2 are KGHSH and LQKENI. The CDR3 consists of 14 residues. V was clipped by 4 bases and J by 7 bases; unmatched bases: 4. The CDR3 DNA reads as TGTGCCAGCTCACGGACAGGGGAAGGTGAAAAACTGTTTTTT. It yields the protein CASSRTGEGEKLFF.

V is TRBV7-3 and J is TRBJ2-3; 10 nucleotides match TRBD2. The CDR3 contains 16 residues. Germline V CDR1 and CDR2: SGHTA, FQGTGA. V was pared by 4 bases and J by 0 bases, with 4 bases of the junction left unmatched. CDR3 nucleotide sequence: TGTGCCAGCAGCTCCCGGACTAGCGGAAGCACAGATACGCAGTATTTT. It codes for CASSSRTSGSTDTQYF.

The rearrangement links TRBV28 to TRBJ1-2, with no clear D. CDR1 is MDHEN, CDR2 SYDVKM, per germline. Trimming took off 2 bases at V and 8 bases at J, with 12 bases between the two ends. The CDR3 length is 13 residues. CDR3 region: CASSLKGRGGYTF. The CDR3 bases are TGTGCCAGCAGTTTAAAGGGCAGAGGGGGCTACACCTTC.

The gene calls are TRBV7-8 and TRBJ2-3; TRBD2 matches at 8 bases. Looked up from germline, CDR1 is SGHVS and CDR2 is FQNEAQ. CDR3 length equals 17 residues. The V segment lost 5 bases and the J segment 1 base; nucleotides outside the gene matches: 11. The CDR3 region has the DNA TGTGCCAGCAGCCCCACGGGGACTAGGGGCGGCACAGATACGCAGTATTTT. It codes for CASSPTGTRGGTDTQYF.

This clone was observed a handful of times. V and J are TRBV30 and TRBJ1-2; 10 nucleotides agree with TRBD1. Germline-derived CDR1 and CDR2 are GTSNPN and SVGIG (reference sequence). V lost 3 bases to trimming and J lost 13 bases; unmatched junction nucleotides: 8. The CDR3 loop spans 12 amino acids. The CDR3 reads CAWRETGGMFTF. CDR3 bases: TGTGCCTGGAGAGAGACAGGGGGCATGTTCACCTTC.

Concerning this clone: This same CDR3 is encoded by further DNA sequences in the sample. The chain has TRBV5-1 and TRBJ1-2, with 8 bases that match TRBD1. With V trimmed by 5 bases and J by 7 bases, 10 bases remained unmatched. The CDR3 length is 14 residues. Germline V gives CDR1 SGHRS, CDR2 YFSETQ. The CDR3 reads CASSFGTGERGYTF. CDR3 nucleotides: TGCGCCAGCAGTTTTGGGACAGGTGAACGTGGCTACACCTTC.

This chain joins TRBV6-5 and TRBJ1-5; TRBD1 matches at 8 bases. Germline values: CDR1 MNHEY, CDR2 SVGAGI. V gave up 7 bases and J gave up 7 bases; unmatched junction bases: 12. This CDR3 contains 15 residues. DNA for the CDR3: TGTGCCAGCACCTTGGACAGGGAGGGGAGACAGCCCCAGCATTTT. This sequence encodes CASTLDREGRQPQHF.

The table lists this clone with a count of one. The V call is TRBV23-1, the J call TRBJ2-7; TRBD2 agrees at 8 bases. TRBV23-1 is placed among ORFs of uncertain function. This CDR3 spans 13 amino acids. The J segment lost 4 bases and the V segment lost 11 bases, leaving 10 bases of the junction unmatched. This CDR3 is CAASGGLLYEQYF. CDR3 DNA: TGCGCCGCATCGGGGGGGCTTTTATACGAGCAGTACTTC.

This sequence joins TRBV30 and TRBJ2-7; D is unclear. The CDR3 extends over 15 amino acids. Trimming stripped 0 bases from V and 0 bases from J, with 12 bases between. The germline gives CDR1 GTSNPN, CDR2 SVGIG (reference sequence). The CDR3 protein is CAWSVLAETSYEQYF. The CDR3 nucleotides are TGTGCCTGGAGTGTATTGGCGGAGACCTCCTACGAGCAGTACTTC.

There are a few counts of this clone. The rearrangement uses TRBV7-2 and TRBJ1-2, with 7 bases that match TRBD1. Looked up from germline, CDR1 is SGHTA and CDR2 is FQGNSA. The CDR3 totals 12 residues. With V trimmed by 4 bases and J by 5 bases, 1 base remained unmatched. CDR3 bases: TGTGCCAGCAGCTCGACAGGGTATGGCTACACCTTC. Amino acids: CASSSTGYGYTF.